The clone carrying this T cell receptor (beta chain) was seen a handful of times. It was with a sample-barcoded 5' primer and a J-beta primer mix that a second PCR of roughly 6 to 12 cycles was run. Using its own MiXCR run on the 5' RACE reads, TCRdb lists one record per CDR3 protein. The repertoire holds 1.5 million to 2 million distinct CDR3 sequences, approximately 30% seen once, with roughly 8.2% in the top ten. The entry originates in a study of blood T cells in healthy people across ages. Per germline, CDR1 MGHRA and CDR2 YSYEKL. Trimming removed 5 bases from V and 7 bases from J; junction bases left unmatched: 12. The CDR3 covers 16 residues.

The TCR was taken from a woman aged 25 to 39 in good health. This chain connects TRBV4-1 to TRBJ1-4, with TRBD1 identical over 8 bases. The sample consisted of blood. The CDR3 nucleotides read TGCGCCAGCAGCTCTTATGGTGACAGGGGCACTGAAAAACTGTTTTTT. Translated: CASSSYGDRGTEKLFF.